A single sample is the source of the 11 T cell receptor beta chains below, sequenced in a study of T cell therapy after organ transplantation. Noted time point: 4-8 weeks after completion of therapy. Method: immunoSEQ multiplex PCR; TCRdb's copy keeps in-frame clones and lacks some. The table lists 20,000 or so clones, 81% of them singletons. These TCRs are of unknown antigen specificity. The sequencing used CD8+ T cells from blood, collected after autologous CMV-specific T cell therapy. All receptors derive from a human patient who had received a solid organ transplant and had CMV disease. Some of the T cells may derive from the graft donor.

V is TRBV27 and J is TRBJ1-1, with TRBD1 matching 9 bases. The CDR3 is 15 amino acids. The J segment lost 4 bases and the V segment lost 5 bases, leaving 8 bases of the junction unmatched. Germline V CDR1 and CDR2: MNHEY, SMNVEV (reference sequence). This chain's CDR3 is CASSDGTGSRTEAFF. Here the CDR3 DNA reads TGTGCCAGCAGTGACGGGACAGGGTCTCGCACTGAAGCTTTCTTT.

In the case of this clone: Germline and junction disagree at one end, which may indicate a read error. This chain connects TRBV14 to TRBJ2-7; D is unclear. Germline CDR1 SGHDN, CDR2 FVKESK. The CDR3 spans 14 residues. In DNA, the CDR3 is TGTGCCAGCAGTCAAGGGTTTTGGGTTACCGAGCAGTACTTC. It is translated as CASSQGFWVTEQYF.

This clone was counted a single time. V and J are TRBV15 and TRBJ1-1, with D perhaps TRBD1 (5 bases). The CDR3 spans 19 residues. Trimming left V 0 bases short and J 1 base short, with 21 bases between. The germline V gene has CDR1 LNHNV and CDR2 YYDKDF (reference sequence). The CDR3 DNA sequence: TGTGCCACCAGCAGAGATCCAAGCAGGGTGGGTGCAGCGAACACTGAAGCTTTCTTT. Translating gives CATSRDPSRVGAANTEAFF.

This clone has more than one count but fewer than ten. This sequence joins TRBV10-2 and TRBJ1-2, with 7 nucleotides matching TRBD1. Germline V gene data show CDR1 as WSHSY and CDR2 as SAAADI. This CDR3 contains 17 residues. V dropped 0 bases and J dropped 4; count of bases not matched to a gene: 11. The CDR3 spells CASSESRIGTALYGYTF. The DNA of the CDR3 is TGCGCCAGCAGTGAGTCACGAATCGGGACAGCCCTCTATGGCTACACCTTC.

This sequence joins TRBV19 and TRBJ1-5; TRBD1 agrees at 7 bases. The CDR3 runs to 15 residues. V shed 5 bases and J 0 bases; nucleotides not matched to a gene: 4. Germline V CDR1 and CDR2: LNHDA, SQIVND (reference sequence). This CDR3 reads CASSAGQHSNQPQHF. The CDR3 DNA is TGTGCCAGTAGTGCGGGACAGCATAGCAATCAGCCCCAGCATTTT.

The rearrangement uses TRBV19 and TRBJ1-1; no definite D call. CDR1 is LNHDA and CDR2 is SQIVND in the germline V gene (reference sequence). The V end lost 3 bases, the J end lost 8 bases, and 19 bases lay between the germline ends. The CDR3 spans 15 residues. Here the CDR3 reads CASSIGARGQLEAFF. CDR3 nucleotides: TGTGCCAGTAGTATTGGAGCCCGAGGGCAGTTGGAAGCTTTCTTT.

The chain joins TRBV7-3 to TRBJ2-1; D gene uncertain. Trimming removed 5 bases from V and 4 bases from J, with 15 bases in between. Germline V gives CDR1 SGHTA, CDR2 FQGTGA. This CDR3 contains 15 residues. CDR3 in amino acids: CASSPDSRSYNEQFF. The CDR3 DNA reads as TGTGCCAGCAGCCCTGACTCGCGGTCGTACAATGAGCAGTTCTTC.

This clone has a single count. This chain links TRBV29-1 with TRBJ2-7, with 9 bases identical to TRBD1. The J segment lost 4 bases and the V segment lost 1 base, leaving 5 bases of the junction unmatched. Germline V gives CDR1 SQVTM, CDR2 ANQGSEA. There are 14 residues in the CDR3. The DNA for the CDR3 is TGCAGCGTTGAAGGAGGGGACAGGGATTACGAGCAGTACTTC. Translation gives CSVEGGDRDYEQYF.

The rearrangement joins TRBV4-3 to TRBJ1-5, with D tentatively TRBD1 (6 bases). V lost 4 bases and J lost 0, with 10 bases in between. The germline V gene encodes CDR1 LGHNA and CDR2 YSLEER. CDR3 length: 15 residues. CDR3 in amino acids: CASSRTAYSNQPQHF. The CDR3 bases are TGCGCCAGCAGCCGGACAGCTTATAGCAATCAGCCCCAGCATTTT.

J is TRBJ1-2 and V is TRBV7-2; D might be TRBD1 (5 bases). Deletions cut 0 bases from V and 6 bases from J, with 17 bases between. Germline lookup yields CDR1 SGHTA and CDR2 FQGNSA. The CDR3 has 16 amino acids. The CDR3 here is CASSLAMSGQGHGYTF. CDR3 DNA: TGTGCCAGCAGCTTAGCGATGAGTGGGCAGGGTCATGGCTACACCTTC. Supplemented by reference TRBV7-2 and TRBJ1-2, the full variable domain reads GAGVSQSPSNKVTEKGKDVELRCDPISGHTALYWYRQSLGQGLEFLIYFQGNSAPDKSGLPSDRFSAERTGGSVSTLTIQRTQQEDSAVYLCASSLAMSGQGHGYTFGSGTRLTVV.

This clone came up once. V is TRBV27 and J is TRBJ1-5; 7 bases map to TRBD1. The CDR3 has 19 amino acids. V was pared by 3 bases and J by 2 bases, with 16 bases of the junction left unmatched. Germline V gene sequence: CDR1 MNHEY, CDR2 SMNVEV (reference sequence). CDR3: CASSFLPGGRGFGNQPQHF. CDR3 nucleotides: TGTGCCAGCAGTTTTCTCCCGGGTGGCAGGGGGTTTGGCAATCAGCCCCAGCATTTT.